The 32 T cell receptor beta chains reported below all come from one sample, sequenced in a study of blood T cell repertoires in COVID-19. Data came from immunoSEQ multiplex PCR; TCRdb stores just in-frame clones and leaves some out. The repertoire holds 140,000 to 150,000 clones, with around nine tenths as singletons. What was sequenced was peripheral blood. All receptors come from a human donor in a cohort sampled during active COVID-19.

The rearrangement joins TRBV9 to TRBJ1-4, with 10 bases fitting TRBD1. CDR1 is SGDLS, CDR2 YYNGEE, per germline. V shed 2 bases and J 5 bases; nucleotides not matched to a gene: 12. CDR3 length: 18 residues. Written as DNA, the CDR3 is TGTGCCAGCAGCGTGTCGGGACAGGGGCCGAGAAACAATGAAAAACTGTTTTTT. It specifies CASSVSGQGPRNNEKLFF. Combining the CDR3 with reference TRBV9 and TRBJ1-4 gives the whole variable domain DSGVTQTPKHLITATGQRVTLRCSPRSGDLSVYWYQQSLDQGLQFLIQYYNGEERAKGNILERFSAQQFPDLHSELNLSSLELGDSALYFCASSVSGQGPRNNEKLFFGSGTQLSVL.

The chain is built from TRBV10-2 and TRBJ1-5; D uncertain. This CDR3 region has 14 residues. Between the trimmed V and J ends, which lost 2 bases and 7 bases, there was a span of 12 bases. Germline CDR1 and CDR2: WSHSY and SAAADI. DNA of the CDR3: TGCGCCAGCAGTGAGCCCGGCCTCAGGCAGCCCCAGCATTTT. Protein: CASSEPGLRQPQHF.

This chain uses TRBV6-5 with TRBJ1-5; D not resolved. Trimming took 6 bases from V and 7 from J, leaving 10 bases between them. The CDR3 is 12 residues long. Germline V gene data show CDR1 as MNHEY and CDR2 as SVGAGI. In nucleotides, the CDR3 is TGTGCCAGCAGAGTTTCTGGCCAGCCCCAGCATTTT. This gives the protein CASRVSGQPQHF.

This rearrangement joins TRBV29-1 to TRBJ1-4, with D perhaps TRBD1 (6 bases). This CDR3 contains 11 residues. V lost 6 bases to trimming and J lost 5 bases, with 7 bases between them. Germline CDR1 and CDR2: SQVTM and ANQGSEA. In nucleotides, the CDR3 is TGCAGCGTAGGACAGAATGAAAAACTGTTTTTT. Protein sequence: CSVGQNEKLFF.

The chain has TRBV2 and TRBJ2-7, with 7 bases that match TRBD1. CDR1 is SNHLY, CDR2 FYNNEI, per germline. The CDR3 totals 15 residues. Trimming at V came to 5 bases and at J to 2 bases, leaving 9 bases not matched to a gene. CDR3 in amino acids: CASSTTGERPYEQYF. CDR3 DNA sequence: TGTGCCAGCAGTACAACAGGGGAACGACCCTACGAGCAGTACTTC.

The chain has TRBV5-6 and TRBJ2-7, with D perhaps TRBD1 (5 bases). Germline CDR1 SGHDT, CDR2 YYEEEE. The CDR3 spans 15 residues. V was clipped by 5 bases and J by 1 base, with 16 bases between them. CDR3 residues: CASSPAGLISYEQYF. The CDR3 DNA follows: TGTGCCAGCAGTCCCGCAGGGTTGATTTCCTACGAGCAGTACTTC.

V usage is TRBV15 and J usage is TRBJ2-5; TRBD1 matches at 10 bases. The V gene's germline CDR1 is LNHNV and CDR2 YYDKDF (reference sequence). This CDR3 has 16 residues. The J segment lost 5 bases and the V segment lost 0 bases, leaving 6 bases of the junction unmatched. Here the CDR3 reads CATSRDRWTGGETQYF. The DNA for the CDR3 is TGTGCCACCAGCAGAGATCGATGGACAGGGGGGGAGACCCAGTACTTC.

V is TRBV23-1 and J is TRBJ1-3; tentatively, D is TRBD1 (6 bases). TRBV23-1 is assigned to the ORF class and has an uncertain function. V gave up 3 bases and J gave up 1 base, with 13 bases separating them. The CDR3 has 16 amino acids. CDR3 nucleotides: TGCGCCAGCAGTCAGCACAGGGATGTGTCTGGAAACACCATATATTTT. Protein: CASSQHRDVSGNTIYF.

The chain joins TRBV15 to TRBJ1-1, with D possibly TRBD1 on 6 matching bases. CDR1 and CDR2 from the germline V gene are LNHNV and YYDKDF (reference sequence). The CDR3 covers 13 residues. V lost 3 bases, J lost 3 bases, and 8 bases lay in between. The CDR3 nucleotides read TGTGCCACCAGCAGCTACAGGGACACTGAAGCTTTCTTT. Its protein product is CATSSYRDTEAFF.

The CDR3 reads CASSPIPQSITGVGYTF. CDR3 in DNA: TGTGCCAGCAGCCCAATCCCCCAATCAATTACAGGGGTCGGCTACACCTTC. The chain employs TRBV5-5 and TRBJ1-2, with 7 bases aligning to TRBD1. Germline assignment: CDR1 SGHKS and CDR2 YYEKEE (reference sequence). After removal of 4 bases from V and 8 bases from J, the junction contained 20 bases not matched to a gene. The CDR3 contains 17 residues. The variable domain in full, with the rest retrieved from reference TRBV5-5 and TRBJ1-2, is DAGVTQSPTHLIKTRGQQVTLRCSPISGHKSVSWYQQVLGQGPQFIFQYYEKEERGRGNFPDRFSARQFPNYSSELNVNALLLGDSALYLCASSPIPQSITGVGYTFGSGTRLTVV.

The rearrangement joins TRBV5-1 to TRBJ2-6; 12 bases are a match to TRBD1. Trimming took 6 bases from V and 2 from J; bases not matched to a gene: 6. Germline assignment: CDR1 SGHRS and CDR2 YFSETQ. The CDR3 spans 17 residues. As DNA, the CDR3 is TGCGCCAGCAACCTGGGACAGGGGGCGCCTGGGGCCAACGTCCTGACTTTC. Translating gives CASNLGQGAPGANVLTF.

The chain carries TRBV28 and TRBJ2-7; 7 bases are a match to TRBD1. Per the germline V gene, CDR1 is MDHEN and CDR2 is SYDVKM. The CDR3 extends over 16 amino acids. With V trimmed by 8 bases and J by 0 bases, 13 bases remained unmatched. CDR3 nucleotide sequence: TGTGCCAGCGGGTGGGGCTTTGACAGGGACTCCTACGAGCAGTACTTC. Its translation is CASGWGFDRDSYEQYF. The full variable domain, completed using reference TRBV28 and TRBJ2-7, is DVKVTQSSRYLVKRTGEKVFLECVQDMDHENMFWYRQDPGLGLRLIYFSYDVKMKEKGDIPEGYSVSREKKERFSLILESASTNQTSMYLCASGWGFDRDSYEQYFGPGTRLTVT.

The chain is built from TRBV7-8 and TRBJ2-5; weak D call: TRBD1 (6 bases). Germline V gene lookup returns CDR1 SGHVS and CDR2 FQNEAQ. The CDR3 has 14 residues. Trimming took off 8 bases at V and 4 bases at J, with 17 bases between the two ends. The CDR3 sequence is CASLKAGAGETQYF. CDR3 nucleotide sequence: TGTGCCAGCCTGAAGGCAGGGGCCGGAGAGACCCAGTACTTC. The full variable domain, its missing parts supplied by reference TRBV7-8 and TRBJ2-5, is GAGVSQSPRYKVAKRGQDVALRCDPISGHVSLFWYQQALGQGPEFLTYFQNEAQLDKSGLPSDRFFAERPEGSVSTLKIQRTQQEDSAVYLCASLKAGAGETQYFGPGTRLLVL.

The rearrangement uses TRBV6-5 and TRBJ1-1; D not certain. V lost 2 bases to trimming and J lost 1 base, with 8 bases between them. Germline V lookup: CDR1 MNHEY, CDR2 SVGAGI. The CDR3 extends over 14 amino acids. In DNA, the CDR3 is TGTGCCAGCAGTTACGAGGGCGAGAACACTGAAGCTTTCTTT. Translation: CASSYEGENTEAFF.

J is TRBJ1-2 and V is TRBV5-1, with TRBD1 matching 11 bases. The J segment lost 3 bases and the V segment lost 1 base, leaving 5 bases of the junction unmatched. Germline V gives CDR1 SGHRS, CDR2 YFSETQ. The CDR3 is 16 amino acids. The CDR3 sequence: CASSLRDRGLDYGYTF. The CDR3 DNA reads as TGCGCCAGCAGCTTGCGGGACAGGGGGTTGGACTATGGCTACACCTTC.

This chain joins TRBV3-1 (or the pseudogene TRBV3-2) and TRBJ2-3; 9 bases line up with TRBD2. J gave up 3 bases and V 0 bases, and 4 bases lay outside the gene matches. The CDR3 is made up of 16 amino acids. Germline V gene data show CDR1 as LGHDT and CDR2 as YNNKEL (reference sequence). This chain's CDR3 is CASSQDRGGATDTQYF. The CDR3 region has the DNA TGTGCCAGCAGCCAAGATCGCGGGGGGGCAACAGATACGCAGTATTTT.

The J gene is TRBJ2-6, the V gene TRBV6-2 or TRBV6-3; weak D call: TRBD1 (5 bases). V was clipped by 6 bases and J by 0 bases, with 9 bases between them. CDR1 and CDR2 (germline): MNHEY, SVGEGT. The CDR3 contains 15 residues. Here the CDR3 DNA reads TGTGCCAGCAGCCCCCAGGGCTCTGGGGCCAACGTCCTGACTTTC. Translation gives CASSPQGSGANVLTF.

The J gene is TRBJ2-2, the V gene TRBV11-1; 7 nucleotides line up with TRBD1. J lost 4 bases, V lost 3 bases, and 2 bases had no gene match. From germline, CDR1 is SGHAT and CDR2 FQDESV (reference sequence). The CDR3 spans 14 residues. DNA of the CDR3: TGTGCCAGCAGCTTCGACAGGGCCACCGGGGAGCTGTTTTTT. Amino acids: CASSFDRATGELFF. The whole variable domain, remainder taken from reference TRBV11-1 and TRBJ2-2, is EAEVAQSPRYKITEKSQAVAFWCDPISGHATLYWYRQILGQGPELLVQFQDESVVDDSQLPKDRFSAERLKGVDSTLKIQPAELGDSAMYLCASSFDRATGELFFGEGSRLTVL.

This rearrangement joins TRBV9 to TRBJ1-6, with a weak D call TRBD1 (6 bases). This CDR3 is built from 15 residues. V was pared by 5 bases and J by 7 bases, with 16 bases between. Looked up from germline, CDR1 is SGDLS and CDR2 is YYNGEE. The CDR3 here is CASSYRDLGNSPLHF. Here the CDR3 DNA reads TGTGCCAGCAGTTACAGGGACCTGGGGAATTCACCCCTCCACTTT.

This chain connects TRBV7-3 to TRBJ2-3; 8 nucleotides line up with TRBD2. The CDR3 spans 16 residues. V shed 2 bases and J 1 base; nucleotides not matched to a gene: 5. The germline V gene encodes CDR1 SGHTA and CDR2 FQGTGA. The CDR3 DNA is TGTGCCAGCAGCTTATCTCCAGCGGGGGGCACAGATACGCAGTATTTT. Amino acids: CASSLSPAGGTDTQYF.

The chain combines TRBV4-2 with TRBJ2-3; 10 bases are a match to TRBD2. V lost 2 bases, J lost 0 bases, and 2 bases stayed unmatched. The germline CDR1 and CDR2 sequences are LGHNA and YNFKEQ. The CDR3 loop spans 16 amino acids. The CDR3 loop reads CASSQQTSGSTDTQYF. The CDR3 DNA reads as TGTGCCAGCAGCCAACAGACTAGCGGGAGCACAGATACGCAGTATTTT.

There are many counts of this clone. CDR3 protein: CASSEGGGRNYGYTF. The DNA for the CDR3 is TGTGCCAGCAGTGAAGGCGGGGGCAGGAACTATGGCTACACCTTC. This chain joins TRBV2 and TRBJ1-2; D is perhaps TRBD1 (6 bases). CDR3 length equals 15 residues. The germline V gene encodes CDR1 SNHLY and CDR2 FYNNEI. Trimming removed 1 base from V and 2 bases from J, with 11 bases in between.

On this clone itself: Other DNA variants within this sample encode the same CDR3. The chain combines TRBV4-1 with TRBJ2-1; weak D call: TRBD2 (5 bases). V was shortened by 1 base and J by 7 bases, with 5 bases between the two germline ends. The CDR3 contains 12 residues. Germline V gene lookup returns CDR1 MGHRA and CDR2 YSYEKL. The CDR3 loop reads CASSQGGNEQFF. In nucleotides, the CDR3 is TGCGCCAGCAGCCAAGGAGGGAATGAGCAGTTCTTC.

The count of this clone is one. This chain uses TRBV13 with TRBJ2-7, with 9 bases lining up with TRBD1. The V segment lost 5 bases and the J segment 4 bases; nucleotides outside the gene matches: 9. Germline V gene data show CDR1 as PRHDT and CDR2 as FYEKMQ (reference sequence). The CDR3 is 15 residues long. DNA for the CDR3: TGTGCCAGCAGCAAGGGGACAGGGAGGGAGTACGAGCAGTACTTC. It yields the protein CASSKGTGREYEQYF.

This chain uses TRBV7-2 with TRBJ1-2, with 9 positions matching TRBD1. The CDR3 totals 16 residues. With 1 base clipped from V and 3 bases from J, the junction kept 6 bases outside the gene matches. Germline V lookup: CDR1 SGHTA, CDR2 FQGNSA. For the CDR3, the DNA is TGTGCCAGCAGCTTAGAGCTTGGGACAGGGTACTATGGCTACACCTTC. Encoded protein: CASSLELGTGYYGYTF. Variable domain in full (rest from reference TRBV7-2 and TRBJ1-2): GAGVSQSPSNKVTEKGKDVELRCDPISGHTALYWYRQSLGQGLEFLIYFQGNSAPDKSGLPSDRFSAERTGGSVSTLTIQRTQQEDSAVYLCASSLELGTGYYGYTFGSGTRLTVV.

This clone was seen only once. The rearrangement uses TRBV9 and TRBJ1-1, with D uncertain. Trimming pared 0 bases from V and 2 bases from J, leaving 5 bases between. Germline values: CDR1 SGDLS, CDR2 YYNGEE. There are 13 residues in the CDR3. The CDR3 bases are TGTGCCAGCAGCGTAGCCTATAACACTGAAGCTTTCTTT. Protein: CASSVAYNTEAFF.

The rearrangement joins TRBV19 to TRBJ1-2, with 10 bases lining up with TRBD1. This CDR3 is 14 amino acids long. CDR1 and CDR2 from the germline V gene are LNHDA and SQIVND (reference sequence). J gave up 8 bases and V 3 bases, and 6 bases lay outside the gene matches. The DNA of the CDR3 is TGTGCCAGTAGTATCCGACAGGGGGCAGGAGGCTACACCTTC. This translates into CASSIRQGAGGYTF.

The chain employs TRBV3-1 (or the pseudogene TRBV3-2) and TRBJ2-7; 10 bases match TRBD1. The ends lost 4 bases at V and 0 bases at J; junction bases unmatched: 6. Germline CDR1 is LGHDT and CDR2 is YNNKEL (reference sequence). The CDR3 sequence is 16 residues long. In DNA form, the CDR3 reads TGTGCCAGCAGCCGCGGACAGGGGGTAAGCTCCTACGAGCAGTACTTC. It yields the protein CASSRGQGVSSYEQYF.

V gene TRBV5-1 combines with J gene TRBJ2-5; D uncertain. Germline V gene lookup returns CDR1 SGHRS and CDR2 YFSETQ. The ends were cut back, 0 bases at V and 3 bases at J, with 6 bases in the middle. The CDR3 loop spans 13 amino acids. The CDR3 nucleotides read TGCGCCAGCAGCTTGGCCCCGGAAGAGACCCAGTACTTC. Residues: CASSLAPEETQYF.

This clone was detected only once. This sequence joins TRBV10-1 and TRBJ2-1, with a weak D call TRBD2 (6 bases). Germline V lookup: CDR1 WNHNN, CDR2 SYGVQD (reference sequence). The CDR3 spans 12 residues. Trimming shortened V by 0 bases and J by 11 bases, and 8 bases separated the two germline ends. The DNA for the CDR3 is TGCGCCAGCAGTGAGTCTGGGGGGAAGCAGTTCTTC. Translating gives CASSESGGKQFF.

The chain is built from TRBV27 and TRBJ1-2; 8 bases match TRBD1. V gave up 1 base and J gave up 4 bases; unmatched junction bases: 17. The CDR3 has 19 residues. Germline CDR1 and CDR2: MNHEY and SMNVEV (reference sequence). The CDR3 region has the DNA TGTGCCAGCAGTTTATTAAGTGGGGCAGGGGGCGCCTCTACCTATGGCTACACCTTC. Residues: CASSLLSGAGGASTYGYTF.

The chain has TRBV24-1 and TRBJ2-7, with D uncertain. This CDR3 is built from 14 residues. With 8 bases removed from V and 2 bases from J, the gap between germline ends came to 15 bases. CDR1 and CDR2 from the germline V gene are KGHDR and SFDVKD. Here the CDR3 reads CATTDMYRAYEQYF. The CDR3 nucleotides read TGTGCCACCACCGACATGTATCGAGCCTACGAGCAGTACTTC.